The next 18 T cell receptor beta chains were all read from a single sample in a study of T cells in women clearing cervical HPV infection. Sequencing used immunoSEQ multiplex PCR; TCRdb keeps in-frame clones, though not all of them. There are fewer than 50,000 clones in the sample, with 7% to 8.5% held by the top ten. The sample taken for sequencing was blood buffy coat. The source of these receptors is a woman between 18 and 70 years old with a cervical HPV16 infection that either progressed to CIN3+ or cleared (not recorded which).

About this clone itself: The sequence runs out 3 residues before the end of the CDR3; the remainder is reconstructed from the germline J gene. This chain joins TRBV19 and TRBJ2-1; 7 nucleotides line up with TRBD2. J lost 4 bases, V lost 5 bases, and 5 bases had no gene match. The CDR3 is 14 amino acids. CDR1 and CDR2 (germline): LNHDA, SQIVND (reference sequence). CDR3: CASSAQGLYNEQFF. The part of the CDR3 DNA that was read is TGTGCCAGTAGTGCCCAGGGACTATACAATGAG.

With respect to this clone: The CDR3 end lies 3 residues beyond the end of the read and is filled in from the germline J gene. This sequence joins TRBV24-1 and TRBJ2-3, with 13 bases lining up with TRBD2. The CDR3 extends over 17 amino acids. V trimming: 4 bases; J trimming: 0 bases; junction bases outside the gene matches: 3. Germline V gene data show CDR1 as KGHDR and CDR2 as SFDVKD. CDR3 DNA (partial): TGTGCCACCAGTGACCCGACTAGCGGGGGGAGCACAGATACG. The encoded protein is CATSDPTSGGSTDT. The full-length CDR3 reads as CATSDPTSGGSTDTQYF.

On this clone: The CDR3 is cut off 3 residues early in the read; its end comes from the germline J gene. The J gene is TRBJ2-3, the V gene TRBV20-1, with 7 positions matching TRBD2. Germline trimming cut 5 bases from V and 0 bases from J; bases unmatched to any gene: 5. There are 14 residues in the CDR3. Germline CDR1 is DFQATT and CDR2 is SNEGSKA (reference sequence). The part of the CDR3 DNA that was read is TGCAGTGCTCCCCCCGGGGGGAGCACAGATACG. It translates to CSAPPGGSTDT. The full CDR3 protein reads CSAPPGGSTDTQYF.

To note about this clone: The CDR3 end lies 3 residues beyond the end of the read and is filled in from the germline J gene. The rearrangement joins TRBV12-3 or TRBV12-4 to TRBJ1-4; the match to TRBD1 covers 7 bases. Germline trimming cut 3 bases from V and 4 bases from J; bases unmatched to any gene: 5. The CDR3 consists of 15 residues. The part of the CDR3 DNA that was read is TGTGCCAGCAGTTTGAAGACAGGGCTTAATGAAAAA. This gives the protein CASSLKTGLNEK. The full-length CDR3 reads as CASSLKTGLNEKLFF.

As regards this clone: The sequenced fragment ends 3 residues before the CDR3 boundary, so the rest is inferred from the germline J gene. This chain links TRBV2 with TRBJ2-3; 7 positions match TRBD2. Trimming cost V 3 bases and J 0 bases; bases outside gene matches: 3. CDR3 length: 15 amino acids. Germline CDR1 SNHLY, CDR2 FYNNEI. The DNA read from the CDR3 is TGTGCCAGCAGTGACTTGACTAGCAGCACAGATACG. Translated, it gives CASSDLTSSTDT. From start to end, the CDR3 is CASSDLTSSTDTQYF.

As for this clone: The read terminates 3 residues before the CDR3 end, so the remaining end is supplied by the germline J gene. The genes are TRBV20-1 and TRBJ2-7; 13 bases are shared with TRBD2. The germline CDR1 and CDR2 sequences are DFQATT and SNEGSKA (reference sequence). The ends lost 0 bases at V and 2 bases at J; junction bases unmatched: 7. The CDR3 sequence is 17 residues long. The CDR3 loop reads CSARDRGLAGVPYEQYF. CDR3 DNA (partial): TGCAGTGCTAGAGATCGAGGACTAGCGGGAGTCCCCTACGAG.

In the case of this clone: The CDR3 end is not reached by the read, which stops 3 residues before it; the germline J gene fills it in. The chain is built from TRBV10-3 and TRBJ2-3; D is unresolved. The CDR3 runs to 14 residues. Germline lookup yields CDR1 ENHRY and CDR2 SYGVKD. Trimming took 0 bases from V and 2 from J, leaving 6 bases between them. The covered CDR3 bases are TGTGCCATCAGTGAGTCGAGCTACACAGATACG. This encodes CAISESSYTDT. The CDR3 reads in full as CAISESSYTDTQYF.

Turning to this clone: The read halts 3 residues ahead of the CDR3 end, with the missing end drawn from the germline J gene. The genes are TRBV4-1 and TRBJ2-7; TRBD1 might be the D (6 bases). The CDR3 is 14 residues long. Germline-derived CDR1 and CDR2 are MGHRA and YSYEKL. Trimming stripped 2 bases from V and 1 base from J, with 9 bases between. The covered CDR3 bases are TGCGCCAGCAGCCAAACCGGACAGTCCTACGAG. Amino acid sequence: CASSQTGQSYE. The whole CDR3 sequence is CASSQTGQSYEQYF.

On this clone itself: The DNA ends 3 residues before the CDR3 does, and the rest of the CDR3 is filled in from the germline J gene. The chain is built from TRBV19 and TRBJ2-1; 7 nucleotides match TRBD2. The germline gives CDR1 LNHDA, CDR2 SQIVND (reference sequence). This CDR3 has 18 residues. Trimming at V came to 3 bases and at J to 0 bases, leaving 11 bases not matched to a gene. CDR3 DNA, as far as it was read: TGTGCCAGTAGTATCGACTTCGACGGGGGGAGCTCCTACAATGAG. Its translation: CASSIDFDGGSSYNE. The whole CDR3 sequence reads CASSIDFDGGSSYNEQFF.

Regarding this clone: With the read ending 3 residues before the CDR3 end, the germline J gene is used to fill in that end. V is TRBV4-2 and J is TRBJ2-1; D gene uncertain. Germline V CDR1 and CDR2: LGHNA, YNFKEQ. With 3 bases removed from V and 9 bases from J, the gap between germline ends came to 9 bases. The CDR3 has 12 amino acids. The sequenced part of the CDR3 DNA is TGTGCCAGCAGCCATCCTAAGGGTGAG. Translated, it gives CASSHPKGE. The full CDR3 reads CASSHPKGEQFF.

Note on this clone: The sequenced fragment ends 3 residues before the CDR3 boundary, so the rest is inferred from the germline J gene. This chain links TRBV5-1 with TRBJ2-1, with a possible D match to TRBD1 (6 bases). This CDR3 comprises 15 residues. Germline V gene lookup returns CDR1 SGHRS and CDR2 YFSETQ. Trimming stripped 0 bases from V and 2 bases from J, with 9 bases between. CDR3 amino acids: CASSLDGQPYNEQFF. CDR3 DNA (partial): TGCGCCAGCAGCTTGGACGGACAGCCCTACAATGAG.

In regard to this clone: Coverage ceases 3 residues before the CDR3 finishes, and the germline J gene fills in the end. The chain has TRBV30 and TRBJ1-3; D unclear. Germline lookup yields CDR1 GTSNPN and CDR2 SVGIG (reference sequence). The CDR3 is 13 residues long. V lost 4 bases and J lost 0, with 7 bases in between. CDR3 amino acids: CAWTEGSGNTIYF. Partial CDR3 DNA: TGTGCCTGGACCGAAGGCTCTGGAAACACC.

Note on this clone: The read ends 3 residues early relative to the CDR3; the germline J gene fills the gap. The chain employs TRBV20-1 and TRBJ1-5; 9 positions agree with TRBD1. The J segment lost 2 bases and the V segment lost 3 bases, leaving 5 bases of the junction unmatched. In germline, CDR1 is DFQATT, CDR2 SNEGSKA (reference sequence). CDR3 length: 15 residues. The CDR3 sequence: CSARFRDRGNQPQHF. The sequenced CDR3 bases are TGCAGTGCTAGGTTCCGGGACAGGGGCAATCAGCCC.

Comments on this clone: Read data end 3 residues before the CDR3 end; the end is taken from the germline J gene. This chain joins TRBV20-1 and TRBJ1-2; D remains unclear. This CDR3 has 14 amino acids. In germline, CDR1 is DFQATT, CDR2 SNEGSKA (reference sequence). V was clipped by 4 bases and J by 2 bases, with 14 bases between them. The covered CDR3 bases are TGCAGTGCTACTCGTAGCGGCACAAACTATGGC. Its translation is CSATRSGTNYG. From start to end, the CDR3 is CSATRSGTNYGYTF.

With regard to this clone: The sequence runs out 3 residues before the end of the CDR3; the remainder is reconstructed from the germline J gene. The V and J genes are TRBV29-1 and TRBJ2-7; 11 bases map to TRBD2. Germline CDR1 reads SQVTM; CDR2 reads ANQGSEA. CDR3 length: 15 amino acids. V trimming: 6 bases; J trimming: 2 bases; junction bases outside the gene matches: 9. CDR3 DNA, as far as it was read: TGCAGCGTAGAGACCGGGACTAGCGGAACCTACGAG. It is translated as CSVETGTSGTYE. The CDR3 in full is CSVETGTSGTYEQYF.

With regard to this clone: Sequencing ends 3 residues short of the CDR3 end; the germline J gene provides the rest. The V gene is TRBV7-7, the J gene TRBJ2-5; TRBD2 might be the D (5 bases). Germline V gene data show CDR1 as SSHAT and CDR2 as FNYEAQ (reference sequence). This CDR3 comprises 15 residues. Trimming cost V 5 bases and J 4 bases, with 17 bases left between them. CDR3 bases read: TGTGCCAGCAGCAACTCCGGGAAGACTATAGAGACC. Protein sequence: CASSNSGKTIET. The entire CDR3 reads CASSNSGKTIETQYF.

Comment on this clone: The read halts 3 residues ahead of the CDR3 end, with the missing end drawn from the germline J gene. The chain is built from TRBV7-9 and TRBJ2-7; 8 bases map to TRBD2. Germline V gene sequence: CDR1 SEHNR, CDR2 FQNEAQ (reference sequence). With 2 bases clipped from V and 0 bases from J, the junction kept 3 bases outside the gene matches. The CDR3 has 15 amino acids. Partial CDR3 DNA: TGTGCCAGCAGCTTAAGGAGCGGGAGCTCCTACGAG. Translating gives CASSLRSGSSYE. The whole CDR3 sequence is CASSLRSGSSYEQYF. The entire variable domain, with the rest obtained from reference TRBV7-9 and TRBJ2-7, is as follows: DTGVSQNPRHKITKRGQNVTFRCDPISEHNRLYWYRQTLGQGPEFLTYFQNEAQLEKSRLLSDRFSAERPKGSFSTLEIQRTEQGDSAMYLCASSLRSGSSYEQYFGPGTRLTVT.

This chain's CDR3 is CASSPLMSGPYGYTF. The CDR3 bases that were read are TGCGCCAGCAGCCCCCTAATGTCAGGGCCATATGGC. The chain employs TRBV4-1 and TRBJ1-2, with D possibly matching TRBD1 (5 bases). The read ends 3 residues early relative to the CDR3; the germline J gene fills the gap. The CDR3 spans 15 residues. V lost 4 bases to trimming and J lost 5 bases, with 17 bases between them. Per the germline V gene, CDR1 is MGHRA and CDR2 is YSYEKL.